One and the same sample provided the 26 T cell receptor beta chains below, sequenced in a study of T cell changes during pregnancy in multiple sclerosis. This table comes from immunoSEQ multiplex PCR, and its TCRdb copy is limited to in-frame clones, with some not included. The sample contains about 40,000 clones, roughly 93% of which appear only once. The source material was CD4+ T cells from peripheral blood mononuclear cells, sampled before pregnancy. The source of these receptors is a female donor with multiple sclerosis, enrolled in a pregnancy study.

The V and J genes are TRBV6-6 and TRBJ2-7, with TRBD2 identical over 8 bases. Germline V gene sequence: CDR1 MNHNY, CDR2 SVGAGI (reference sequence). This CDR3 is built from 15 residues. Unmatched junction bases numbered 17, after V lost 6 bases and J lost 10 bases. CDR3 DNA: TGTGCCAGCAGCCCCCGCTCCTATCTAAGCGGGAGTCAGTACTTC. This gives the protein CASSPRSYLSGSQYF.

Written as DNA, the CDR3 is TGCGCCAGCATACAGGGTTTGGCTTTCTTT. Residues: CASIQGLAFF. V and J are TRBV23-1 and TRBJ1-1; weak D call: TRBD1 (6 bases). TRBV23-1 is labeled an ORF, and its function is uncertain. The CDR3 totals 10 residues. Trimming removed 7 bases at V and 11 bases at J, with 11 bases between.

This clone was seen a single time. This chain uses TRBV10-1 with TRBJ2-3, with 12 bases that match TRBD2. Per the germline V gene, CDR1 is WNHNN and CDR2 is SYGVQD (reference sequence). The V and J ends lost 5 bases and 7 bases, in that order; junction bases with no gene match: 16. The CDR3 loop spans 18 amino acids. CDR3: CASSYGGTSGQIPNTQYF. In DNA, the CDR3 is TGCGCCAGCAGTTACGGTGGGACTAGCGGGCAAATCCCCAATACGCAGTATTTT.

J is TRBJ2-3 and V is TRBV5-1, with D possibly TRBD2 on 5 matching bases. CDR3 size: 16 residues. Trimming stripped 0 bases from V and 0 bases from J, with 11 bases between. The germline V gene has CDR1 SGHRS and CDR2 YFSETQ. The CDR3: CASSLGERASTDTQYF. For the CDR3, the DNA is TGCGCCAGCAGCTTGGGGGAGAGGGCTAGCACAGATACGCAGTATTTT.

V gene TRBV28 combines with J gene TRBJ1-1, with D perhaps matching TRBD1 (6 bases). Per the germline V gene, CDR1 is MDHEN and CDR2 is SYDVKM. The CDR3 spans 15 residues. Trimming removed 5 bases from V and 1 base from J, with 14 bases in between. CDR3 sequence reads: CASSGTGNPNTEAFF. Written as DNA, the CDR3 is TGTGCCAGCAGTGGAACAGGGAACCCGAACACTGAAGCTTTCTTT.

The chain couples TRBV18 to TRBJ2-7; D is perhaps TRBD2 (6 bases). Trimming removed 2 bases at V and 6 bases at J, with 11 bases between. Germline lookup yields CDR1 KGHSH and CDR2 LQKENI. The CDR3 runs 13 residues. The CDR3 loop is CASSPSQGLEQYF. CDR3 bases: TGTGCCAGCTCACCATCCCAGGGACTCGAGCAGTACTTC.

CDR3 region: CSALRQGATQYF. In DNA, the CDR3 is TGCAGCGCCCTACGTCAGGGGGCGACCCAGTACTTC. This chain joins TRBV29-1 and TRBJ2-5, with 8 bases aligning to TRBD1. V lost 7 bases, J lost 7 bases, and 8 bases stayed unmatched. Per germline, CDR1 SQVTM and CDR2 ANQGSEA. The CDR3 totals 12 residues.

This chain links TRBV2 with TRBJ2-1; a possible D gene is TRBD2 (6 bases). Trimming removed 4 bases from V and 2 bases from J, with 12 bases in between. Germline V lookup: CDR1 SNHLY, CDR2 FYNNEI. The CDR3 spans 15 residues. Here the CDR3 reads CASSVRASAYNEQFF. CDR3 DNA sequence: TGTGCCAGCAGTGTTAGGGCTAGCGCCTACAATGAGCAGTTCTTC.

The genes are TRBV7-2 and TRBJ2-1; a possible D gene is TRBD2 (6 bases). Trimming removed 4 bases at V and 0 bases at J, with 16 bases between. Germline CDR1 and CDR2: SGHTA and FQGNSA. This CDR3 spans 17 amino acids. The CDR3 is CASSSLLGGLSYNEQFF. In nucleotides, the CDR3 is TGTGCCAGCAGCTCCCTACTGGGGGGACTCTCCTACAATGAGCAGTTCTTC.

The CDR3 here is CASSEALQGSRPDTQYF. CDR3 nucleotides: TGTGCCAGCAGTGAAGCGCTACAGGGGTCCCGCCCAGATACGCAGTATTTT. The rearrangement joins TRBV6-1 to TRBJ2-3; 7 bases map to TRBD1. CDR1 and CDR2 from the germline V gene are MNHNS and SASEGT. This CDR3 has 17 amino acids. The V segment lost 0 bases and the J segment 4 bases; nucleotides outside the gene matches: 10.

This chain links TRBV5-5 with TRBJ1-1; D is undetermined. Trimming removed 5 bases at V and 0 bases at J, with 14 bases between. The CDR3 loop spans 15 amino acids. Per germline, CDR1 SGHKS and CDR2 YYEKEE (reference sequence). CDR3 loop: CASRSTGALNTEAFF. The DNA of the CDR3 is TGTGCCAGCAGGTCGACTGGCGCCCTGAACACTGAAGCTTTCTTT.

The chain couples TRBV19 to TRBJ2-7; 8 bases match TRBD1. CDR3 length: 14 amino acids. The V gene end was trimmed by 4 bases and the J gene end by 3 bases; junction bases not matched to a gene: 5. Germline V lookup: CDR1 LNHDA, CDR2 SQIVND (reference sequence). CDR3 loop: CASSKTGTGYEQYF. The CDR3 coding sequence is TGTGCCAGTAGTAAAACCGGGACAGGCTACGAGCAGTACTTC.

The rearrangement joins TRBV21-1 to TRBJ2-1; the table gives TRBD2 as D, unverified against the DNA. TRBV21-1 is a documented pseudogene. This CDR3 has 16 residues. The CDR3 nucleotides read TGTGCCAGCAGCAAATTTCCGGGATCTTCGTGCAATGAGCAGTTCTTC. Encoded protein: CASSKFPGSSCNEQFF.

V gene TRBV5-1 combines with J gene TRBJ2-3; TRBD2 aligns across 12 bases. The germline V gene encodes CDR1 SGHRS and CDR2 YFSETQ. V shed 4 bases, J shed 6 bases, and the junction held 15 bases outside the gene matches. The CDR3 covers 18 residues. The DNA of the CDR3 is TGCGCCAGCAGCCCGGGGCTAGCGGGAGGGCCCCGGAGCGATACGCAGTATTTT. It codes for CASSPGLAGGPRSDTQYF.

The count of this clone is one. CDR3 nucleotides: TGTGCCAGCAGCTTAACGCGGGAGAGAACCGGGGAGCTGTTTTTT. Its protein product is CASSLTRERTGELFF. V and J are TRBV7-3 and TRBJ2-2; 7 nucleotides align to TRBD2. CDR1 and CDR2 from the germline V gene are SGHTA and FQGTGA. Trimming at V came to 0 bases and at J to 5 bases, leaving 3 bases not matched to a gene. This CDR3 comprises 15 residues.

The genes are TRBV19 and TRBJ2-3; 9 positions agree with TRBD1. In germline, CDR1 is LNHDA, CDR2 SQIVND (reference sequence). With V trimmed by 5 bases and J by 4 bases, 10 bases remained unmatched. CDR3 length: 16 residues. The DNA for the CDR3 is TGTGCCAGTAGTTCTCCTACAGGGGGCGCCGCAGATACGCAGTATTTT. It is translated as CASSSPTGGAADTQYF.

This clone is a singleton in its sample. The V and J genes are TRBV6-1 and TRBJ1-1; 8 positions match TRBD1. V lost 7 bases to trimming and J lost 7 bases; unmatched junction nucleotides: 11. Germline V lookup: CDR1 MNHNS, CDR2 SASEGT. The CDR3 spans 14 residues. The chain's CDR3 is CASTKQGGTLEAFF. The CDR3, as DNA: TGTGCCAGCACCAAACAGGGGGGGACCCTTGAAGCTTTCTTT.

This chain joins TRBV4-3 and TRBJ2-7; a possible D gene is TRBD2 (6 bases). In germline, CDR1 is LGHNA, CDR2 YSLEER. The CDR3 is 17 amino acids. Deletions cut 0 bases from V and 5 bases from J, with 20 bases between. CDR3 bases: TGCGCCAGCAGCCAAGATGGGCTTATCGGGAGAGGGAACGAGCAGTACTTC. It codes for CASSQDGLIGRGNEQYF.

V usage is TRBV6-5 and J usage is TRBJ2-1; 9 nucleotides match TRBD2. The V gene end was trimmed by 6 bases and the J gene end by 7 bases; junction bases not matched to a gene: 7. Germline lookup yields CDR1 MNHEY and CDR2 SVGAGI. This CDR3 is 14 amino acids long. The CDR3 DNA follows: TGTGCCAGCAGCCGTAGCGGGAGTAAAAATGAGCAGTTCTTC. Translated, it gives CASSRSGSKNEQFF.

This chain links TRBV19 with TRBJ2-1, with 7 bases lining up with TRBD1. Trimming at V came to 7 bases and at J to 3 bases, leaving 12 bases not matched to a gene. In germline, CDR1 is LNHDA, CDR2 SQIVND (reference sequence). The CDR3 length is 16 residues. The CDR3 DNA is TGTGCCAGTACGAGCTATGACAGGGTGAACTACAATGAGCAGTTCTTC. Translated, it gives CASTSYDRVNYNEQFF.

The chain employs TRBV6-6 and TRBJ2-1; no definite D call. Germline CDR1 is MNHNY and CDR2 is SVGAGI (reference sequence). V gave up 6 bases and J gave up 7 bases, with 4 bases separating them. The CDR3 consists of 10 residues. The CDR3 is CASSRNEQFF. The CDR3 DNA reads TGTGCCAGCAGCCGTAATGAGCAGTTCTTC.

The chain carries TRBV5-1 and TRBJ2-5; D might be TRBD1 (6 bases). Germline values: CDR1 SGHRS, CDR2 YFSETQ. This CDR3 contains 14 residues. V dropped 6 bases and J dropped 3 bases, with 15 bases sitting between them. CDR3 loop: CASKGDGAKETQYF. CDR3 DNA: TGCGCCAGCAAGGGGGATGGGGCGAAAGAGACCCAGTACTTC.

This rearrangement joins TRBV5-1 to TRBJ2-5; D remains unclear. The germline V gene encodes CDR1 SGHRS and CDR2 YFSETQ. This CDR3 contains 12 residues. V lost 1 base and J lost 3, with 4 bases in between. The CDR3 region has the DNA TGCGCCAGCAGCTTGCAGAAAGAGACCCAGTACTTC. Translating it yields CASSLQKETQYF.

The CDR3 nucleotides read TGTGCCAGCTGGGACAGATGGTATGGCTACACCTTC. Residues: CASWDRWYGYTF. The V gene is TRBV6-1, the J gene TRBJ1-2; TRBD1 matches 7 bases. Trimming at V came to 8 bases and at J to 5 bases, leaving 5 bases not matched to a gene. From germline, CDR1 is MNHNS and CDR2 SASEGT. The CDR3 is 12 residues long.

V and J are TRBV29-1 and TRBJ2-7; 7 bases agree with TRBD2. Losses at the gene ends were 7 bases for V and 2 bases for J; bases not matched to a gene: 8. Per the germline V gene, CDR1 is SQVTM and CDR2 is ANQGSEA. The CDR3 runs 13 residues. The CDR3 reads CSAKLASTYEQYF. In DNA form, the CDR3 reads TGCAGCGCCAAACTAGCGTCTACCTACGAGCAGTACTTC.

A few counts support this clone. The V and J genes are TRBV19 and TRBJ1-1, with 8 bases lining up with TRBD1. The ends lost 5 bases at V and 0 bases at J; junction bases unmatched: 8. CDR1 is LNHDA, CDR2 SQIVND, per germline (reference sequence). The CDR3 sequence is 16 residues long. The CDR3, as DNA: TGTGCCAGTAGTCCCCCCAGACAGGGGATGAACACTGAAGCTTTCTTT. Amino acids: CASSPPRQGMNTEAFF.